Detailed here is one T cell receptor beta chain. Its specificity is unknown. The donors formed part of the approximately 120-subject validation cohort, distinct from the roughly 640-subject first cohort. This specimen belongs to a study of cytomegalovirus exposure and HLA in healthy donors. Study-level points and caveats: There were around 160 TCR beta chains listed as cytomegalovirus-associated.

Clones were sequenced by immunoSEQ multiplex PCR, and TCRdb holds only the in-frame ones, with some missing. This table holds tens of thousands of clones, roughly nine tenths found once. The CDR3 covers 18 residues. The specimen sequenced was PBMCs. This clonotype originated in a young woman in good health and CMV-seronegative. This chain connects TRBV12-2 to TRBJ2-2; TRBD2, as called in the table, went unchecked against the DNA. TRBV12-2 is tagged as a pseudogene. The CDR3 loop is CGRILETSGIANTGELFF. For the CDR3, the DNA is TGCGGGAGGATACTGGAGACTAGCGGGATCGCGAACACCGGGGAGCTGTTTTTT.